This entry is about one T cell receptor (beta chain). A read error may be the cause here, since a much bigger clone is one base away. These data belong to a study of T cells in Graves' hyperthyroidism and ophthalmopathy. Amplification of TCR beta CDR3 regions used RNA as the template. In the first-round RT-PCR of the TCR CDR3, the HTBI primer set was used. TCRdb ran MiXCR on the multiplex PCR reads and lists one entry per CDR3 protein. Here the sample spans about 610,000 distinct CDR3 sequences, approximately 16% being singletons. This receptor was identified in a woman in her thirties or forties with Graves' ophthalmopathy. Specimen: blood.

The CDR3: CASSLEPNEELFF. As DNA, the CDR3 is TGTGCCAGCAGTTTGGAGCCTAATGAAGAACTGTTTTTT. The chain uses TRBV12-3 or TRBV12-4 and TRBJ1-4; no definite D call. CDR3 length: 13 residues.